Below are 31 T cell receptor beta chains sequenced from a single sample in a study of CD8+CD57+ T cells in acquired aplastic anemia. For CDR3 and TCR beta VDJ profiling, genomic DNA was the template used. TCRdb called the reads again in MiXCR, with one record for every CDR3 protein. The data hold 55,000 to 80,000 distinct CDR3 sequences, with roughly 50% observed a single time. The sequenced sample consisted of sorted CD4+, CD8+, or CD8+CD57+ T cells (not recorded which) from PBMCs. The receptors stem from a human donor in good health, serving as a control.

This clonotype was detected once. This chain uses TRBV29-1 with TRBJ2-7, with D perhaps TRBD1 (5 bases). With 4 bases removed from V and 6 bases from J, the gap between germline ends came to 13 bases. The CDR3 spans 12 residues. CDR1 is SQVTM, CDR2 ANQGSEA, per germline. The CDR3 sequence: CSVGHPQGEQYF. CDR3 DNA sequence: TGCAGCGTTGGGCATCCCCAGGGCGAGCAGTACTTC.

The rearrangement joins TRBV10-3 to TRBJ1-6; TRBD1 might be the D (6 bases). Germline loops: CDR1 ENHRY, CDR2 SYGVKD. CDR3 length: 13 residues. V gave up 10 bases and J gave up 8 bases, with 15 bases separating them. The CDR3 protein is CATLQGWDSPLHF. DNA of the CDR3: TGTGCCACTCTACAGGGATGGGATTCACCCCTCCACTTT.

V and J are TRBV7-8 and TRBJ1-2; D not certain. The V gene's germline CDR1 is SGHVS and CDR2 FQNEAQ. CDR3 length: 14 amino acids. V lost 1 base and J 8 bases, leaving 14 bases between the germline ends. CDR3 nucleotides: TGTGCCAGCAGCTTAGAGCGCGACATAAGGGGCTACACCTTC. Its translation is CASSLERDIRGYTF.

This clonotype was observed a handful of times. The gene calls are TRBV6-1 and TRBJ2-1; the D gene is possibly TRBD2 (7 bases). V lost 6 bases and J lost 3, with 12 bases in between. The CDR3 contains 14 residues. CDR1 is MNHNS, CDR2 SASEGT, per germline. The DNA for the CDR3 is TGTGCCAGCAGCGGCGGGGGCAGCTACAATGAGCAGTTCTTC. This codes for CASSGGGSYNEQFF.

This rearrangement joins TRBV19 to TRBJ2-7; tentatively, D is TRBD2 (6 bases). CDR1 and CDR2 from the germline V gene are LNHDA and SQIVND (reference sequence). V shed 6 bases and J shed 3 bases, with 12 bases lying between them. This CDR3 contains 13 residues. The CDR3 bases are TGTGCCAGTAGAGGACTACTCGACTACGAGCAGTACTTC. Protein sequence: CASRGLLDYEQYF.

The V gene is TRBV19, the J gene TRBJ1-5; 10 bases line up with TRBD1. This CDR3 spans 15 amino acids. V was pared by 3 bases and J by 4 bases, with 3 bases of the junction left unmatched. Germline CDR1 is LNHDA and CDR2 is SQIVND (reference sequence). As DNA, the CDR3 is TGTGCCAGTAGTATGGGACAGGGGAAGAATCAGCCCCAGCATTTT. This sequence encodes CASSMGQGKNQPQHF.

This chain joins TRBV2 and TRBJ1-4, with TRBD1 matching over 9 bases. V shed 11 bases, J shed 6 bases, and the junction held 7 bases outside the gene matches. This CDR3 region has 13 residues. Per germline, CDR1 SNHLY and CDR2 FYNNEI. The DNA for the CDR3 is TGTGCCTGGACCGGGACAGGGTATGAAAAACTGTTTTTT. Translation gives CAWTGTGYEKLFF.

This clonotype was recorded many times. The chain carries TRBV9 and TRBJ2-3, with no clear D. CDR1 is SGDLS and CDR2 is YYNGEE in the germline V gene. The CDR3 runs to 17 residues. V lost 0 bases to trimming and J lost 5 bases, with 19 bases between them. CDR3 DNA sequence: TGTGCCAGCAGCGTAGGGGTTGAAAGGACGGATCAAGATACGCAGTATTTT. Encoded protein: CASSVGVERTDQDTQYF.

This clonotype counts as medium-sized. CDR3 bases: TGTGCCACCAGTGATCACAGGGTTGAGACCCAGTACTTC. This translates into CATSDHRVETQYF. This chain connects TRBV24-1 to TRBJ2-5, with D perhaps matching TRBD1 (6 bases). This CDR3 has 13 residues. Per germline, CDR1 KGHDR and CDR2 SFDVKD. Trimming cost V 3 bases and J 5 bases, with 9 bases left between them.

The chain is built from TRBV19 and TRBJ2-7; D remains unclear. With 1 base removed from V and 3 bases from J, the gap between germline ends came to 13 bases. This CDR3 is built from 15 residues. CDR1 and CDR2 from the germline V gene are LNHDA and SQIVND (reference sequence). The CDR3 reads CASSIGNSAGYEQYF. The CDR3 bases are TGTGCCAGTAGTATAGGTAACTCCGCCGGCTACGAGCAGTACTTC. Supplemented by reference TRBV19 and TRBJ2-7, the full variable domain reads DGGITQSPKYLFRKEGQNVTLSCEQNLNHDAMYWYRQDPGQGLRLIYYSQIVNDFQKGDIAEGYSVSREKKESFPLTVTSAQKNPTAFYLCASSIGNSAGYEQYFGPGTRLTVT.

The J gene is TRBJ2-7, the V gene TRBV9, with D maybe TRBD1 (6 bases). V lost 3 bases, J lost 4 bases, and 17 bases lay in between. The germline CDR1 and CDR2 sequences are SGDLS and YYNGEE. The CDR3 totals 15 residues. The CDR3, as DNA: TGTGCCAGCAGCGCCTCGGGACAAGGAAAGTACGAGCAGTACTTC. The encoded protein is CASSASGQGKYEQYF.

A note on this clonotype: A much more abundant neighbour one base away suggests this may be a read error. V usage is TRBV24-1 and J usage is TRBJ1-5; D ambiguous. This CDR3 region has 14 residues. V shed 4 bases and J shed 0 bases, with 6 bases lying between them. From germline, CDR1 is KGHDR and CDR2 SFDVKD. CDR3 region: CATSESYSNQPQHF. CDR3 nucleotides: TGTGCCACCAGTGAGTCGTATAGCAATCAGCCCCAGCATTTT.

This chain uses TRBV4-3 with TRBJ1-2; weak D call: TRBD1 (6 bases). Trimming took off 2 bases at V and 10 bases at J, with 14 bases between the two ends. Germline values: CDR1 LGHNA, CDR2 YSLEER. This CDR3 is built from 13 residues. CDR3: CASSQSRDTDYTF. The CDR3 bases are TGCGCCAGCAGCCAATCCAGGGACACTGACTACACCTTC.

The chain recombines TRBV7-2 with TRBJ2-7, with D uncertain. V was cut by 5 bases and J by 5 bases, with 13 bases left in between. Germline V gene lookup returns CDR1 SGHTA and CDR2 FQGNSA. This CDR3 spans 13 amino acids. In nucleotides, the CDR3 is TGTGCCAGCAGCGGCTCCGTTCGAGACGAGCAGTACTTC. It translates to CASSGSVRDEQYF.

This clonotype was seen repeatedly, ten times or more. The V gene is TRBV6-5, the J gene TRBJ2-7; TRBD1 might be the D (5 bases). CDR3 length: 11 amino acids. Deletions cut 7 bases from V and 3 bases from J, with 7 bases between. Germline CDR1 is MNHEY and CDR2 is SVGAGI. In nucleotides, the CDR3 is TGTGCCAGCACGCAGGGCTACGAGCAGTACTTC. The encoded protein is CASTQGYEQYF.

The table lists this clonotype with many counts. One end of the junction is discordant with germline, which a read error may explain. This chain uses TRBV9 with TRBJ1-2; D remains ambiguous. Germline CDR1 and CDR2: SGDLS and YYNGEE. The CDR3 covers 15 residues. The CDR3 DNA is TGTGCCAGCAGCGCAACGCCCAGCCCGCAGGCGGTAATAGGCTTC. Translating gives CASSATPSPQAVIGF.

This clonotype was detected ten times or more. The chain recombines TRBV5-6 with TRBJ2-1; TRBD2 might be the D (6 bases). This CDR3 has 13 residues. Trimming left V 4 bases short and J 10 bases short, with 15 bases between. CDR1 is SGHDT, CDR2 YYEEEE, per germline. The CDR3 is CASSLGGASEQFF. CDR3 DNA sequence: TGTGCCAGCAGCCTGGGGGGAGCATCCGAGCAGTTCTTC.

This clonotype was detected once. V and J are TRBV6-5 and TRBJ1-2; possible D gene TRBD1, 5 bases. CDR1 and CDR2 (germline): MNHEY, SVGAGI. Trimming pared 6 bases from V and 2 bases from J, leaving 16 bases between. This CDR3 has 15 amino acids. The CDR3 region has the DNA TGTGCCAGCAGCCGGGGGGACCCTAGAAACTATGGCTACACCTTC. The encoded protein is CASSRGDPRNYGYTF.

The chain couples TRBV7-2 to TRBJ1-3; 7 bases agree with TRBD1. The CDR3 is 13 amino acids. The germline CDR1 and CDR2 sequences are SGHTA and FQGNSA. The V segment lost 5 bases and the J segment 7 bases; nucleotides outside the gene matches: 5. The CDR3, as DNA: TGTGCCAGCAGCCCTAGCAGGGGGAACACCATATATTTT. Translated: CASSPSRGNTIYF.

This chain joins TRBV15 and TRBJ2-5; 10 bases are a match to TRBD1. J lost 5 bases, V lost 10 bases, and 7 bases had no gene match. Germline V gene lookup returns CDR1 LNHNV and CDR2 YYDKDF (reference sequence). CDR3 size: 13 residues. Here the CDR3 DNA reads TGTGCCAGCACCAGGACAGGGGGGGAGACCCAGTACTTC. Amino acid sequence: CASTRTGGETQYF.

This chain joins TRBV12-3 or TRBV12-4 and TRBJ2-2, with 15 bases aligning to TRBD2. The CDR3 contains 16 residues. The junction had 1 base not matched to a gene; V was cut back by 3 bases and J by 5 bases. The CDR3 sequence is CASSLGLAGGTGELFF. CDR3 DNA: TGTGCCAGCAGTTTGGGACTAGCGGGAGGAACCGGGGAGCTGTTTTTT.

The V call is TRBV29-1, the J call TRBJ2-7; D might be TRBD1 (6 bases). The germline CDR1 and CDR2 sequences are SQVTM and ANQGSEA. The CDR3 extends over 14 amino acids. V lost 3 bases, J lost 6 bases, and 18 bases lay in between. The CDR3 loop reads CSVELQGERAEQYF. CDR3 nucleotides: TGCAGCGTTGAGCTACAGGGAGAAAGAGCCGAGCAGTACTTC.

This clonotype was seen only a few times. The chain recombines TRBV7-2 with TRBJ2-5; unclear D gene. V was shortened by 0 bases and J by 7 bases, with 3 bases between the two germline ends. Germline V gene lookup returns CDR1 SGHTA and CDR2 FQGNSA. This CDR3 has 11 residues. The CDR3 DNA sequence: TGTGCCAGCAGCTTAGCCGGGACCCAGTACTTC. As protein: CASSLAGTQYF.

This clonotype was seen more than once but under ten times. A much larger clone sits a single nucleotide away, making a read error possible. The chain is built from TRBV27 and TRBJ1-1; D is ambiguous. The CDR3 sequence is 11 residues long. CDR1 MNHEY and CDR2 SMNVEV come from the germline V gene (reference sequence). The germline V and J ends were trimmed by 11 bases and 0 bases, with 7 bases remaining between them. The CDR3 nucleotides are TGTGCCGGCGTGATGAACACTGAAGCTTTCTTT. The encoded protein is CAGVMNTEAFF.

This clonotype was counted many times. This chain connects TRBV4-1 to TRBJ1-3; TRBD1 agrees at 8 bases. The trim removed 1 base at V and 0 bases at J, leaving 5 bases unmatched. The CDR3 contains 17 residues. Per germline, CDR1 MGHRA and CDR2 YSYEKL. The CDR3 spells CASSQGDRPSSGNTIYF. CDR3 in DNA: TGCGCCAGCAGCCAAGGGGACAGGCCAAGCTCTGGAAACACCATATATTTT.

This clonotype was counted at least ten times. The gene calls are TRBV19 and TRBJ1-1, with 7 nucleotides matching TRBD1. The CDR3 covers 19 residues. Trimming at V came to 5 bases and at J to 3 bases, leaving 21 bases not matched to a gene. Per germline, CDR1 LNHDA and CDR2 SQIVND (reference sequence). Here the CDR3 reads CASSATITETGFGDTEAFF. In DNA, the CDR3 is TGTGCCAGTAGTGCCACCATAACCGAGACAGGGTTTGGGGACACTGAAGCTTTCTTT. The full variable domain, rest sourced from reference TRBV19 and TRBJ1-1, is DGGITQSPKYLFRKEGQNVTLSCEQNLNHDAMYWYRQDPGQGLRLIYYSQIVNDFQKGDIAEGYSVSREKKESFPLTVTSAQKNPTAFYLCASSATITETGFGDTEAFFGQGTRLTVV.

The sample holds many counts of this clonotype. The chain is built from TRBV5-4 and TRBJ2-1, with TRBD2 matching 9 bases. The V segment lost 4 bases and the J segment 4 bases; nucleotides outside the gene matches: 6. The CDR3 loop spans 15 amino acids. The V gene's germline CDR1 is SGHNT and CDR2 YYREEE (reference sequence). CDR3 DNA sequence: TGTGCCAGCAGCATTAGCGGGAGTTCGTACAATGAGCAGTTCTTC. It translates to CASSISGSSYNEQFF.

This chain uses TRBV10-1 with TRBJ2-3, with a tentative D call TRBD1 (8 bases). Trimming shortened V by 5 bases and J by 4 bases, and 19 bases separated the two germline ends. The CDR3 has 16 amino acids. Germline V lookup: CDR1 WNHNN, CDR2 SYGVQD (reference sequence). The CDR3 coding sequence is TGCGCCAGCAGTAGTAACAGGGGGGGAGCATCAGATACGCAGTATTTT. This gives the protein CASSSNRGGASDTQYF.

V is TRBV29-1 and J is TRBJ1-1; TRBD1 matches 7 bases. The CDR3 sequence is 13 residues long. Germline V gives CDR1 SQVTM, CDR2 ANQGSEA. V shed 1 base, J shed 6 bases, and the junction held 5 bases outside the gene matches. The DNA of the CDR3 is TGCAGCGTTGAAGTGGAGGGGGCCTCTGAAGCTTTCTTT. Translation: CSVEVEGASEAFF. Full variable domain (rest looked up from reference TRBV29-1 and TRBJ1-1): SAVISQKPSRDICQRGTSLTIQCQVDSQVTMMFWYRQQPGQSLTLIATANQGSEATYESGFVIDKFPISRPNLTFSTLTVSNMSPEDSSIYLCSVEVEGASEAFFGQGTRLTVV.

About this clonotype itself: A single base separates this from a much larger clone, so it may be a read error. This chain connects TRBV28 to TRBJ1-1; D is unclear. The CDR3 totals 14 residues. Germline-derived CDR1 and CDR2 are MDHEN and SYDVKM. The ends were cut back, 3 bases at V and 5 bases at J, with 13 bases in the middle. Here the CDR3 DNA reads TGTGCCAGCAGTTTTGGGCGGGGAGAGACTGAAGCTTTCTTT. This encodes CASSFGRGETEAFF.

V and J are TRBV15 and TRBJ1-2; D is possibly TRBD1 (6 bases). V lost 1 base to trimming and J lost 4 bases, with 19 bases between them. Germline V CDR1 and CDR2: LNHNV, YYDKDF (reference sequence). There are 17 residues in the CDR3. The CDR3 coding sequence is TGTGCCACCAGCAGAGTACGTGGGGACACCCTTGCCTATGGCTACACCTTC. Its protein product is CATSRVRGDTLAYGYTF.